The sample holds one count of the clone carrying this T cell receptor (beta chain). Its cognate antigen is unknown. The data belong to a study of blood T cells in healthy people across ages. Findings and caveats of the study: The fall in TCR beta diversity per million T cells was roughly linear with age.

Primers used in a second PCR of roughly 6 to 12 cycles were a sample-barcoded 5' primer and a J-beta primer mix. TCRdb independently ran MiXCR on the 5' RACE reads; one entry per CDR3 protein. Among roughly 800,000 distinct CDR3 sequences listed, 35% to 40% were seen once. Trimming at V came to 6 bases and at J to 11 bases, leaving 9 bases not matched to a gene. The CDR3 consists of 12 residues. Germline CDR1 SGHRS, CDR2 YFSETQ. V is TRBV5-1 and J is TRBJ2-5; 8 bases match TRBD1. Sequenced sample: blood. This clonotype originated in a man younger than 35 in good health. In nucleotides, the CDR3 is TGCGCCAGCACGGACAGGGACAATGAGCAGTACTTC. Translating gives CASTDRDNEQYF.